One and the same sample provided the 18 T cell receptor beta chains below, sequenced in a study of cytomegalovirus exposure and HLA in healthy donors. Primers: 60 Vbeta forward and 13 Jbeta reverse. The assay was immunoSEQ multiplex PCR, and TCRdb's table has in-frame clones only and misses some. Here the sample spans about 180,000 clones, approximately 80% being singletons. The material sequenced was PBMCs. These receptors all come from a woman in her twenties or thirties in good health and CMV-seronegative.

The chain couples TRBV6-5 to TRBJ1-2; D call uncertain. The CDR3 is 15 residues long. The germline V and J ends were trimmed by 0 bases and 0 bases, with 8 bases remaining between them. CDR1 and CDR2 (germline): MNHEY, SVGAGI. The CDR3 region has the DNA TGTGCCAGCAGTTACTCGTCCGGGGCTAACTATGGCTACACCTTC. As protein: CASSYSSGANYGYTF.

This chain uses TRBV4-3 with TRBJ2-1, with D tentatively TRBD1 (7 bases). The germline V and J ends were trimmed by 0 bases and 7 bases, with 10 bases remaining between them. The length of the CDR3 is 14 residues. In germline, CDR1 is LGHNA, CDR2 YSLEER. The DNA for the CDR3 is TGCGCCAGCAGCCAAGACAGGGGGGTGAATGAGCAGTTCTTC. It is translated as CASSQDRGVNEQFF.

The chain recombines TRBV4-1 with TRBJ2-1, with a possible D match to TRBD1 (6 bases). Per the germline V gene, CDR1 is MGHRA and CDR2 is YSYEKL. The ends were cut back, 4 bases at V and 1 base at J, with 14 bases in the middle. There are 16 residues in the CDR3. CDR3 region: CASSRTTGISYNEQFF. The CDR3 nucleotides are TGCGCCAGCAGCCGAACTACAGGGATTTCCTACAATGAGCAGTTCTTC.

The V call is TRBV25-1, the J call TRBJ2-1, with 13 bases aligning to TRBD2. Losses at the gene ends were 7 bases for V and 8 bases for J; bases not matched to a gene: 5. CDR1 is MGHDK and CDR2 is SYGVNS in the germline V gene. The CDR3 runs 14 residues. The CDR3, as DNA: TGTGCCAGCATAGGACTAGCGGGGGACGATGAGCAGTTCTTC. It specifies CASIGLAGDDEQFF.

The rearrangement links TRBV6-5 to TRBJ1-1, with no clear D. The germline V gene has CDR1 MNHEY and CDR2 SVGAGI. Deletions cut 2 bases from V and 1 base from J, with 5 bases between. The CDR3 covers 13 residues. CDR3 bases: TGTGCCAGCAGTTACCACAGGAACACTGAAGCTTTCTTT. This encodes CASSYHRNTEAFF.

The chain combines TRBV6-6 with TRBJ1-3; possible D gene TRBD1, 6 bases. This CDR3 is 14 amino acids long. V lost 4 bases, J lost 4 bases, and 11 bases lay in between. Germline V gene sequence: CDR1 MNHNY, CDR2 SVGAGI (reference sequence). CDR3 sequence: CASSSRGGGNTIYF. Written as DNA, the CDR3 is TGTGCCAGCAGTTCTCGCGGGGGCGGAAACACCATATATTTT.

The V and J genes are TRBV27 and TRBJ2-1; possible D gene TRBD1, 6 bases. The CDR3 covers 13 residues. V dropped 2 bases and J dropped 9 bases, with 11 bases sitting between them. Germline-derived CDR1 and CDR2 are MNHEY and SMNVEV (reference sequence). CDR3 nucleotides: TGTGCCAGCAGTTTAAGGGGGTTCGGTGAGCAGTTCTTC. Protein product: CASSLRGFGEQFF.

The chain combines TRBV18 with TRBJ2-7; TRBD1 agrees at 10 bases. After removal of 3 bases from V and 3 bases from J, the junction contained 8 bases not matched to a gene. Looked up from germline, CDR1 is KGHSH and CDR2 is LQKENI. This CDR3 region has 16 residues. The chain's CDR3 is CASSPSRDRGFYEQYF. DNA of the CDR3: TGTGCCAGCTCACCCTCCCGGGACAGGGGTTTCTACGAGCAGTACTTC.

The gene calls are TRBV27 and TRBJ1-4; the D gene is possibly TRBD1 (5 bases). The CDR3 is made up of 18 amino acids. Germline V gene data show CDR1 as MNHEY and CDR2 as SMNVEV (reference sequence). Deletions cut 5 bases from V and 2 bases from J, with 21 bases between. CDR3 nucleotide sequence: TGTGCCAGCAGTCCCCGAACATCCCGGGGGGGGACTAATGAAAAACTGTTTTTT. It codes for CASSPRTSRGGTNEKLFF.

The rearrangement joins TRBV29-1 to TRBJ2-2, with a possible D match to TRBD2 (6 bases). The germline CDR1 and CDR2 sequences are SQVTM and ANQGSEA. Between the trimmed V and J ends, which lost 4 bases and 5 bases, there was a span of 17 bases. The CDR3 is 15 amino acids. The CDR3 spells CSVVPSGPETGELFF. The CDR3 region has the DNA TGCAGCGTTGTGCCCAGCGGGCCCGAAACCGGGGAGCTGTTTTTT.

With respect to this clone: Its ends do not fully match the called genes, so a read error is possible. This sequence joins TRBV5-6 and TRBJ2-6; possible D gene TRBD1, 5 bases. This CDR3 has 15 residues. CDR1 and CDR2 from the germline V gene are SGHDT and YYEEEE. The CDR3: CASSLGPVGANGLTF. The CDR3 nucleotides read TGTGCCAGCAGCTTGGGGCCAGTTGGGGCCAACGGCCTGACTTTC.

The chain uses TRBV9 and TRBJ2-7, with 11 bases aligning to TRBD2. CDR1 and CDR2 from the germline V gene are SGDLS and YYNGEE. The CDR3 is 17 amino acids. V was pared by 0 bases and J by 2 bases, with 7 bases of the junction left unmatched. The DNA for the CDR3 is TGTGCCAGCAGCGTAGGGCCCTTTAGCGGGGGGGCCTACGAGCAGTACTTC. This translates into CASSVGPFSGGAYEQYF.

The V gene is TRBV6-6, the J gene TRBJ2-7; maybe TRBD1 (5 bases). V lost 6 bases and J lost 3, with 6 bases in between. CDR3 length equals 11 residues. The V gene's germline CDR1 is MNHNY and CDR2 SVGAGI (reference sequence). The CDR3 DNA reads as TGTGCCAGCAGCAGGGTCTACGAGCAGTACTTC. It yields the protein CASSRVYEQYF.

The chain combines TRBV7-9 with TRBJ2-1; D possibly corresponds to TRBD1 (6 bases). The germline V gene encodes CDR1 SEHNR and CDR2 FQNEAQ (reference sequence). This CDR3 is 17 amino acids long. V was pared by 5 bases and J by 4 bases, with 21 bases between. The CDR3, as DNA: TGTGCCAGCAGCCGAACCTCCAGGGGCCCCCTTTACAATGAGCAGTTCTTC. It encodes CASSRTSRGPLYNEQFF.

This rearrangement joins TRBV6-5 to TRBJ2-7, with D tentatively TRBD1 (6 bases). This CDR3 region has 12 residues. The V gene's germline CDR1 is MNHEY and CDR2 SVGAGI. Trimming took off 0 bases at V and 6 bases at J, with 6 bases between the two ends. CDR3 nucleotide sequence: TGTGCCAGCAGTTACTCGACAGGCGAGCAGTACTTC. Its translation is CASSYSTGEQYF.

The chain has TRBV19 and TRBJ2-3, with D possibly matching TRBD2 (6 bases). With 5 bases removed from V and 2 bases from J, the gap between germline ends came to 17 bases. This CDR3 comprises 16 residues. Looked up from germline, CDR1 is LNHDA and CDR2 is SQIVND (reference sequence). The CDR3 protein is CASSLSWRAATDTQYF. CDR3 nucleotide sequence: TGTGCCAGTAGTCTCTCCTGGAGGGCCGCCACAGATACGCAGTATTTT.

DNA for the CDR3: TGCAGCGTTGGGGCCCCGACAGGGAAGTTGGAGACCCAGTACTTC. Translation: CSVGAPTGKLETQYF. This rearrangement joins TRBV29-1 to TRBJ2-5; 7 bases fit TRBD1. CDR1 SQVTM and CDR2 ANQGSEA come from the germline V gene. Germline trimming cut 4 bases from V and 5 bases from J; bases unmatched to any gene: 13. There are 15 residues in the CDR3.

The V gene is TRBV6-6, the J gene TRBJ2-4; TRBD2 aligns across 8 bases. The CDR3 has 12 amino acids. V was clipped by 7 bases and J by 6 bases; unmatched bases: 2. Germline loops: CDR1 MNHNY, CDR2 SVGAGI (reference sequence). DNA for the CDR3: TGTGCCAGCATTAGCGGGGCAAACATTCAGTACTTC. It is translated as CASISGANIQYF.